A selection of T cell receptor beta chains follows, all from one sample in a study of blood T cell repertoires in COVID-19. The table came from immunoSEQ multiplex PCR; TCRdb's copy has only in-frame clones and leaves some out. The sample contains about 140,000 clones, about 89% of which appear only once. The sequenced sample consisted of peripheral blood. These receptors were obtained from a middle-aged man with active COVID-19. Both conserved end residues are part of each CDR3. The order of the fields is D gene, J gene, clone size, V gene, CDR3 protein, CDR3 DNA. D genes are given only for firm matches. Rows give clone size only sometimes, using once, few, many, or a class for an expanded clone.

>TRBD2|TRBJ2-5|NA|TRBV2
CASSKNGGGTQYF
TGTGCCAGCAGTAAAAACGGGGGGGGGACCCAGTACTTC
>TRBD1|TRBJ1-3|NA|TRBV5-6
CASSRTGDENTIYF
TGTGCCAGCAGTAGGACAGGGGACGAAAACACCATATATTTT
>NA|TRBJ2-1|NA|TRBV19
CASSRAGQNRNEQFF
TGTGCCAGTAGTCGGGCAGGGCAAAATCGCAATGAGCAGTTCTTC
>TRBD1|TRBJ1-4|NA|TRBV5-1
CASSPGQGLVGKLFF
TGCGCCAGCAGCCCCGGACAGGGTTTGGTTGGAAAACTGTTTTTT
>NA|TRBJ2-5|NA|TRBV5-4
CASSFQDSQETQYF
TGTGCCAGCAGCTTCCAGGACAGTCAAGAGACCCAGTACTTC
>TRBD2|TRBJ2-5|NA|TRBV7-6
CASSSIPRTSGQETQYF
TGTGCCAGCAGCTCGATTCCGAGGACTAGCGGCCAAGAGACCCAGTACTTC
>NA|TRBJ2-5|NA|TRBV6-5
CASSYSPVQETQYF
TGTGCCAGCAGTTACTCGCCGGTTCAAGAGACCCAGTACTTC
>NA|TRBJ2-2|NA|TRBV6-1
CASSERSDTGELFF
TGTGCCAGCAGTGAACGGAGTGACACCGGGGAGCTGTTTTTT
>NA|TRBJ1-1|NA|TRBV5-4
CASSLSGGGTEAFF
TGTGCCAGCAGCCTTTCCGGGGGGGGCACTGAAGCTTTCTTT
>NA|TRBJ1-5|NA|TRBV4-3
CASSQGPGTIDQPQHF
TGCGCCAGCAGCCAAGGTCCAGGGACAATCGATCAGCCCCAGCATTTT
>NA|TRBJ2-4|NA|TRBV19
CATSPTVRAKNIQYF
TGTGCCACCTCACCGACAGTGAGAGCCAAAAACATTCAGTACTTC
>NA|TRBJ1-5|few|TRBV29-1
CSVSRGLNQPQHF
TGCAGCGTATCAAGGGGTTTAAACCAGCCCCAGCATTTT
>NA|TRBJ1-2|NA|TRBV19
CASSIDRTYGYTF
TGTGCCAGTAGTATCGACAGGACCTATGGCTACACCTTC
>NA|TRBJ2-2|NA|TRBV5-1
CASRLGRSLNTGELFF
TGCGCCAGCAGACTAGGAAGGTCGCTGAACACCGGGGAGCTGTTTTTT
>NA|TRBJ1-6|NA|TRBV10-3
CAIRGEVNSPLHF
TGTGCCATCAGGGGGGAGGTAAATTCACCCCTCCACTTT
>NA|TRBJ1-4|NA|TRBV6-1
CASSEGGQVEKLFF
TGTGCCAGCAGTGAAGGGGGGCAGGTTGAAAAACTGTTTTTT
>NA|TRBJ2-3|NA|TRBV3-1/TRBV3-2
CASSPGWTILTDTQYF
TGTGCCAGCAGCCCCGGTTGGACTATCCTCACAGATACGCAGTATTTT
>TRBD1|TRBJ1-1|NA|TRBV4-1
CASSPFGTVNTEAFF
TGCGCCAGCAGCCCGTTCGGGACAGTCAACACTGAAGCTTTCTTT
>TRBD1|TRBJ2-5|few|TRBV5-1
CASSSGQGAFGWTQYF
TGCGCCAGCAGCTCGGGACAGGGGGCCTTCGGGTGGACCCAGTACTTC
>TRBD2|TRBJ2-4|NA|TRBV6-2/TRBV6-3
CASSYSERDKNIQYF
TGTGCCAGCAGTTACTCTGAGCGGGACAAAAACATTCAGTACTTC
>TRBD1|TRBJ2-1|NA|TRBV5-1
CASSWPRDSGNEQFF
TGCGCCAGCAGCTGGCCCCGGGACAGTGGCAATGAGCAGTTCTTC
>TRBD1|TRBJ1-2|NA|TRBV15
CATSGRQGANYGYTF
TGTGCCACCAGCGGCAGACAGGGAGCTAACTATGGCTACACCTTC
>NA|TRBJ2-7|NA|TRBV12-2
CASRLGTQGAFSYEQYF
TGTGCAAGTCGCTTAGGCACACAGGGGGCCTTCTCCTACGAGCAGTACTTC
>NA|TRBJ2-3|NA|TRBV27
CASRKSSSSTQYF
TGTGCCAGCAGGAAATCCTCTAGTAGTACGCAGTATTTT
>NA|TRBJ2-1|NA|TRBV5-6
CASSLLGVNEQFF
TGTGCCAGCAGCTTGTTAGGGGTCAATGAGCAGTTCTTC
>TRBD1|TRBJ1-1|NA|TRBV18
CASSTRTGDTEAFF
TGTGCCAGCTCAACCCGGACAGGGGATACTGAAGCTTTCTTT
>TRBD1|TRBJ1-2|NA|TRBV18
CASSPRQGENYGYTF
TGTGCCAGCTCACCTAGACAGGGAGAGAACTATGGCTACACCTTC
>NA|TRBJ1-2|NA|TRBV10-3
CAISDRVYYGYTF
TGTGCCATCAGTGACAGGGTGTACTATGGCTACACCTTC
>NA|TRBJ1-4|NA|TRBV5-1
CASSWQEPNEKLFF
TGCGCCAGCAGCTGGCAGGAACCTAATGAAAAACTGTTTTTT
>NA|TRBJ1-1|NA|TRBV4-1
CASSQGSRRAFF
TGCGCCAGCAGCCAAGGGTCCCGTCGGGCTTTCTTT
>NA|TRBJ2-7|once|TRBV2
CASSESQGKQYF
TGTGCCAGCAGTGAGTCGCAGGGCAAGCAGTACTTC
>NA|TRBJ2-6|NA|TRBV19
CATETRSESSGANVLTF
TGTGCCACTGAGACACGTTCTGAGAGCTCTGGGGCCAACGTCCTGACTTTC
>TRBD2|TRBJ2-5|NA|TRBV4-1
CASSPLAGGQETQYF
TGCGCCAGCAGCCCCTTAGCGGGGGGGCAAGAGACCCAGTACTTC
>NA|TRBJ2-3|NA|TRBV19
CASSIGQSTDTQYF
TGTGCCAGTAGTATCGGACAGTCCACAGATACGCAGTATTTT
>NA|TRBJ2-7|once|TRBV5-6
CASSLYLDGNGVHEQYF
TGTGCCAGCAGCTTGTACCTAGACGGGAACGGAGTCCACGAGCAGTACTTC
>NA|TRBJ2-7|NA|TRBV5-1
CASSPNSGTYEQYF
TGCGCCAGCAGCCCAAATTCGGGAACCTACGAGCAGTACTTC
>TRBD2|TRBJ2-3|NA|TRBV24-1
CATSDSGTGTDTQYF
TGTGCCACCAGTGACAGCGGGACGGGCACAGATACGCAGTATTTT
>NA|TRBJ2-1|NA|TRBV4-2
CASSQDRRGEQFF
TGTGCCAGCAGCCAAGATCGGCGGGGTGAGCAGTTCTTC
>NA|TRBJ2-7|NA|TRBV7-9
CASSLVSQTRSEQYF
TGTGCCAGCAGCTTAGTATCCCAGACTAGGAGCGAGCAGTACTTC
>TRBD1|TRBJ1-4|NA|TRBV4-3
CASSQGQGEVKLFF
TGCGCCAGCAGCCAAGGACAGGGGGAGGTAAAACTGTTTTTT
>NA|TRBJ1-1|NA|TRBV29-1
CSVEERRGTEAFF
TGCAGCGTTGAAGAGCGGCGTGGCACTGAAGCTTTCTTT
>NA|TRBJ1-5|NA|TRBV19
CASSLPPLGRGDQPQHF
TGTGCCAGTAGTTTGCCCCCTCTGGGGAGGGGGGATCAGCCCCAGCATTTT
>NA|TRBJ2-7|NA|TRBV6-5
CASSSRGVFYEQYF
TGTGCCAGCAGTTCCAGGGGTGTCTTCTACGAGCAGTACTTC
>NA|TRBJ1-1|NA|TRBV11-2
CASSLWKGETEAFF
TGTGCCAGCAGCTTATGGAAGGGGGAAACTGAAGCTTTCTTT
>TRBD2|TRBJ2-3|NA|TRBV18
CASSPTGGGTDTQYF
TGTGCCAGCTCACCAACGGGGGGAGGCACAGATACGCAGTATTTT
>NA|TRBJ1-4|NA|TRBV5-1
CASSATSFAGEKLFF
TGCGCCAGCAGCGCAACCTCTTTCGCGGGGGAAAAACTGTTTTTT
>TRBD2|TRBJ2-7|NA|TRBV7-2
CASSLVVGGAYEQYF
TGTGCCAGCAGCTTAGTAGTGGGGGGGGCCTACGAGCAGTACTTC
>NA|TRBJ2-3|NA|TRBV12-3/TRBV12-4
CASSPREVDTQYF
TGTGCCAGCAGCCCCCGAGAGGTGGATACGCAGTATTTT
>NA|TRBJ2-5|few|TRBV2
CASSPNPVTAYQETQYF
TGTGCCAGCAGCCCAAACCCCGTGACTGCGTACCAAGAGACCCAGTACTTC